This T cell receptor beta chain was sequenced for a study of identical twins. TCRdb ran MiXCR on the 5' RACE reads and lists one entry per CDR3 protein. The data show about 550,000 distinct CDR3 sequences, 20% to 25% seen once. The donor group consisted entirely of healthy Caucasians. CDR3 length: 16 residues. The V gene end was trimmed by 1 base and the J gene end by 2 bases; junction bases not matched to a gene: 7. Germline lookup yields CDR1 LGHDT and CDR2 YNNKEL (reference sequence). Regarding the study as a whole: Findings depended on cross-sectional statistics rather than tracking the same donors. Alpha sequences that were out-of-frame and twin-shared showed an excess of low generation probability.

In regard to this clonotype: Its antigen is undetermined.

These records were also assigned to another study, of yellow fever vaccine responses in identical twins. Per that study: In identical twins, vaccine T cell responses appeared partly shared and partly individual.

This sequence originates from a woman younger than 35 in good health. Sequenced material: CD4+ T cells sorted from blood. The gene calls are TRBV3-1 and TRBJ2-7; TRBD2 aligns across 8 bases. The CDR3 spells CASSQGSAGGTYEQYF. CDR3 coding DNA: TGTGCCAGCAGCCAAGGATCGGCGGGAGGCACCTACGAGCAGTACTTC.